One sample yielded the 6 T cell receptor beta chains listed below, sequenced in a study of T-cell reconstitution after alpha-beta-depleted transplantation in children. Preparation of the TCRbeta library was carried out with unique molecular identifiers. MiXCR, run by TCRdb on the PCR reads, gives a single entry per CDR3 protein. The table records about a million distinct CDR3 sequences, about 26% of them present only once. Sample: PBMCs, mostly from graft donor cells, taken 360 days after TCRalphabeta/CD19-depleted stem cell transplant. All receptors come from a boy under two years old who had a stem cell transplant for SCID, so the T cells may come from the graft donor.

This chain joins TRBV10-3 and TRBJ2-1; 8 nucleotides agree with TRBD1. The trim removed 3 bases at V and 6 bases at J, leaving 10 bases unmatched. Germline lookup yields CDR1 ENHRY and CDR2 SYGVKD. CDR3 length equals 16 residues. CDR3 bases: TGTGCCATCAGTGACTCGAGGACAGGGACAAGCAATGAGCAGTTCTTC. Protein: CAISDSRTGTSNEQFF.

Many counts were recorded for this clonotype. The chain uses TRBV12-3 or TRBV12-4 and TRBJ2-2; no clear D gene. Trimming stripped 6 bases from V and 3 bases from J, with 11 bases between. The length of the CDR3 is 14 residues. The CDR3 sequence is CASSLRQYTGELFF. Here the CDR3 DNA reads TGTGCCAGCAGCTTACGGCAATACACCGGGGAGCTGTTTTTT.

This clonotype was detected ten times or more. V is TRBV11-2 and J is TRBJ2-5; D perhaps matches TRBD2 (5 bases). V lost 6 bases and J lost 2, with 10 bases in between. CDR1 is SGHAT and CDR2 is FQNNGV in the germline V gene. This CDR3 has 13 residues. CDR3 DNA sequence: TGTGCCAGCAGTCGTCCGGGACAAGAGACCCAGTACTTC. Residues: CASSRPGQETQYF.

This clonotype appeared a few times. V and J are TRBV20-1 and TRBJ2-5; D not certain. Germline V gene sequence: CDR1 DFQATT, CDR2 SNEGSKA (reference sequence). The CDR3 has 14 amino acids. The germline V and J ends were trimmed by 1 base and 5 bases, with 14 bases remaining between them. In DNA, the CDR3 is TGCAGTGCTAGAGTTAGGGTTACGAGGGAGACCCAGTACTTC. Translated, it gives CSARVRVTRETQYF.

This clonotype was picked up a small number of times. This chain links TRBV7-3 with TRBJ1-3; 7 bases are a match to TRBD1. The CDR3 totals 14 residues. J was trimmed by 3 bases and V by 5 bases; bases with no gene match: 4. Germline lookup yields CDR1 SGHTA and CDR2 FQGTGA. CDR3 in amino acids: CASSQTGLGNTIYF. CDR3 coding DNA: TGTGCCAGCAGCCAGACAGGGCTTGGAAACACCATATATTTT.

V and J are TRBV24-1 and TRBJ2-1, with D perhaps TRBD2 (5 bases). V dropped 4 bases and J dropped 6 bases, with 6 bases sitting between them. This CDR3 comprises 12 residues. Germline V gives CDR1 KGHDR, CDR2 SFDVKD. CDR3 residues: CATSETSNEQFF. The CDR3 DNA reads as TGTGCCACCAGTGAAACTAGCAATGAGCAGTTCTTC.